Below, 5 T cell receptor beta chains from the same sample are listed, as sequenced in a study of PD-L1 blockade in urothelial cancer. Here immunoSEQ multiplex PCR was the method, and the copy in TCRdb shows in-frame clones only, minus some. Of about 45,000 clones in the sample, approximately 90% were seen once. This material consisted of PBMCs, taken around atezolizumab (anti-PD-L1) treatment. These receptors came from a man of 80 years or more with urothelial cancer.

This clone occurred a few times. The chain recombines TRBV7-7 with TRBJ2-1; D is ambiguous. V lost 5 bases, J lost 9 bases, and 17 bases lay in between. Germline V gives CDR1 SSHAT, CDR2 FNYEAQ (reference sequence). The CDR3 loop spans 14 amino acids. CDR3 coding DNA: TGTGCCAGCAGCCCCTCTGCCTCGGTCGGTGAGCAGTTCTTC. Protein product: CASSPSASVGEQFF.

The chain employs TRBV4-3 and TRBJ2-3, with 11 bases fitting TRBD2. Per germline, CDR1 LGHNA and CDR2 YSLEER. The CDR3 covers 16 residues. V dropped 3 bases and J dropped 0; count of bases not matched to a gene: 2. CDR3 DNA: TGCGCCAGCAGCCAGGGACTAGCGGTGAGCACAGATACGCAGTATTTT. Translated: CASSQGLAVSTDTQYF.

The sample holds one count of this clone. J is TRBJ2-7 and V is TRBV6-5; D is unresolved. Trimming took 8 bases from V and 2 from J, leaving 10 bases between them. CDR3 length equals 12 residues. CDR1 and CDR2 from the germline V gene are MNHEY and SVGAGI. The chain's CDR3 is CASPGQTYEQYF. CDR3 nucleotides: TGTGCCAGCCCAGGCCAAACCTACGAGCAGTACTTC.

This clone showed up just a few times. The rearrangement links TRBV10-2 to TRBJ1-5, with D hard to call. Trimming pared 4 bases from V and 6 bases from J, leaving 10 bases between. The CDR3 has 13 residues. In germline, CDR1 is WSHSY, CDR2 SAAADI. CDR3 protein: CASSGASRQPQHF. The CDR3 coding sequence is TGCGCCAGCAGTGGTGCGAGTCGTCAGCCCCAGCATTTT.

The chain links TRBV28 to TRBJ2-1; TRBD2 is a possible D gene (6 bases). Germline lookup yields CDR1 MDHEN and CDR2 SYDVKM. The length of the CDR3 is 15 residues. V shed 3 bases and J shed 2 bases, with 11 bases lying between them. The CDR3 nucleotides are TGTGCCAGCAGTTTTCTAGCGCTCACCTACAATGAGCAGTTCTTC. Translation gives CASSFLALTYNEQFF.